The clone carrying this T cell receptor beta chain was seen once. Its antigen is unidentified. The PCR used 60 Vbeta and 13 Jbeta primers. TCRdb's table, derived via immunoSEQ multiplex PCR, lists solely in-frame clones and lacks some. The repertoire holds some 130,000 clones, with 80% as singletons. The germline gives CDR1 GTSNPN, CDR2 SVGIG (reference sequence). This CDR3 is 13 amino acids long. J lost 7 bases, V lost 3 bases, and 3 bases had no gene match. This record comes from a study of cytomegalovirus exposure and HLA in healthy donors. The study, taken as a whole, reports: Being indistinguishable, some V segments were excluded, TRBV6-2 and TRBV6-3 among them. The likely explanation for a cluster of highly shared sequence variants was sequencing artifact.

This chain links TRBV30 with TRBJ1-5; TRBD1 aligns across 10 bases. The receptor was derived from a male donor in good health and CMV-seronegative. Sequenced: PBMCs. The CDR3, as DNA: TGTGCCTGGAGCGGACAGGGGGTCCAGCCCCAGCATTTT. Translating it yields CAWSGQGVQPQHF.